This T cell receptor (beta chain) was profiled in a study of shared clonotypes between healthy human individuals. In germline, CDR1 is LNHDA, CDR2 SQIVND (reference sequence). The V segment lost 7 bases and the J segment 3 bases; nucleotides outside the gene matches: 7. The CDR3 runs to 14 residues. Naive-designated CD8 cells lacked CD45RO, were positively enriched for CCR7, and omitted terminally differentiated effector memory CD45RA+ cells. The test was conducted at deep level. Over several immunoSEQ plates, each subset's genomic DNA was distributed in even portions. TCRdb keeps only in-frame clones here, not all; method: immunoSEQ multiplex PCR. The sample has roughly 890,000 clones, more than 85% seen once.

Input material: naive CD8+ T cells sorted from blood. V usage is TRBV19 and J usage is TRBJ2-7, with 9 positions matching TRBD1. The source is a man aged 25 to 40 in good health. CDR3 loop: CASTPGQGFYEQYF. Written as DNA, the CDR3 is TGTGCCAGTACCCCGGGACAGGGATTCTACGAGCAGTACTTC.